This T cell receptor beta chain was documented in a study of cytomegalovirus exposure and HLA in healthy donors. To note about this clone: The antigen remains unidentified.

The length of the CDR3 is 16 residues. Germline CDR1 SGHNT, CDR2 YYREEE (reference sequence). V lost 0 bases and J lost 0; bases outside the gene matches: 2. With 60 Vbeta and 13 Jbeta primers, the PCR was carried out. As originally analysed: Later reanalysis found 75 million to 95 million unique TCR beta chains, around 10 million of them shared. Produced via immunoSEQ multiplex PCR; TCRdb's table is partial and in-frame only. That table gives V, J and clone size, and the DNA gave D and trimming. The repertoire holds 130,000 or so clones, with about 81% as singletons. Study-wide results and caveats: Diagnosis of cytomegalovirus status made by the classifier reportedly showed high specificity and sensitivity. Across HLA loci, a later analysis found differing TCR association rates, with DRB1 most and HLA-C fewest. HLA allele associations emerged for roughly 17,000 TCR beta sequences in a later analysis, at 0.05 false discovery rate.

The sequence was collected from a man aged 40-49 years in good health and CMV-seronegative. Material: PBMCs. This rearrangement joins TRBV5-4 to TRBJ2-1; 8 positions match TRBD2. Here the CDR3 reads CASSLGSGNSYNEQFF. The DNA for the CDR3 is TGTGCCAGCAGCTTGGGTAGCGGGAACTCCTACAATGAGCAGTTCTTC. The entire variable domain, with the rest obtained from reference TRBV5-4 and TRBJ2-1, is as follows: ETGVTQSPTHLIKTRGQQVTLRCSSQSGHNTVSWYQQALGQGPQFIFQYYREEENGRGNFPPRFSGLQFPNYSSELNVNALELDDSALYLCASSLGSGNSYNEQFFGPGTRLTVL.